The clone carrying this T cell receptor beta chain appeared a single time. Its antigen is still unknown. Germline lookup yields CDR1 SEHNR and CDR2 FQNEAQ (reference sequence). The CDR3 covers 13 residues. Trimming pared 11 bases from V and 0 bases from J, leaving 13 bases between. Treatment in this sample: oral pan-JAK inhibitor, 5-10 mg twice daily. The data stem from a study of CD8+ T cells in alopecia areata. Broader study findings: Treatment with tofacitinib significantly lowered scalp clonality and reduced expanded CD8+ clones among the top 100. Compared with normal scalp, lesional scalp had higher clonality and more expanded CD8+ clones.

The sequencing template was cDNA reverse transcribed from extracted RNA. Using immunoSEQ multiplex PCR, the repertoire was profiled, and TCRdb retains in-frame clones only, with some absent. This sample has 100,000 to 150,000 clones, with about 59% found just once. The source of this sequence is a human donor with alopecia areata. Sequencing used CD4+ T cells sorted from blood, obtained at week 4, from a patient treated with tofacitinib. This chain connects TRBV7-9 to TRBJ2-5; D may be TRBD1 or TRBD2 (6 bases each). CDR3 sequence (DNA): TGTGCCTGTGGAAGGGGGGACCAAGAGACCCAGTACTTC. This encodes CACGRGDQETQYF.